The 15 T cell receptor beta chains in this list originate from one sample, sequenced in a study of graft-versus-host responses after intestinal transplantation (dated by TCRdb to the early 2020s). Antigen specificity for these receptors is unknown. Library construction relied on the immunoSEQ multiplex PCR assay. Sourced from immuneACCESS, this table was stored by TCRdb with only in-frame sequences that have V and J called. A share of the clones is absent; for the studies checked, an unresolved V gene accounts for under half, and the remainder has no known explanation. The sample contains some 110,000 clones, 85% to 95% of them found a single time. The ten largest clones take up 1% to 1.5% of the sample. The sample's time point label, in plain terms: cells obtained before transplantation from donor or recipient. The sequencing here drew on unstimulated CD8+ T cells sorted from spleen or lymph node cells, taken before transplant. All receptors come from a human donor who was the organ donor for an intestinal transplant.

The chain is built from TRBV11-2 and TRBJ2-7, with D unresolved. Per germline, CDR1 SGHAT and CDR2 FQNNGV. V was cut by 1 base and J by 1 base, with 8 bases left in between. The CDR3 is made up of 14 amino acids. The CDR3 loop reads CASSLGLGSYEQYF. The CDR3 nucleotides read TGTGCCAGCAGCTTAGGATTAGGGTCCTACGAGCAGTACTTC. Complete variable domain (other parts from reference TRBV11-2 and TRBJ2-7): EAGVAQSPRYKIIEKRQSVAFWCNPISGHATLYWYQQILGQGPKLLIQFQNNGVVDDSQLPKDRFSAERLKGVDSTLKIQPAKLEDSAVYLCASSLGLGSYEQYFGPGTRLTVT.

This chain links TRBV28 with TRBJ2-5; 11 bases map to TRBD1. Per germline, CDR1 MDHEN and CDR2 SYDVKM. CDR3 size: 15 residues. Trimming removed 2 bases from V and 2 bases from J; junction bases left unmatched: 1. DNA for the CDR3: TGTGCCAGCAGTTTAAGGGACAGGGGGCAAGAGACCCAGTACTTC. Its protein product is CASSLRDRGQETQYF.

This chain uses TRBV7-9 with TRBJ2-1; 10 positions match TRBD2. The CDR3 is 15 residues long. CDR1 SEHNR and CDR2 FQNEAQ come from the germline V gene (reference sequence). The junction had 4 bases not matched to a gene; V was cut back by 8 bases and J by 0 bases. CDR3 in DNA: TGTGCCAGCGGGACTAGCGCGAGCTCCTACAATGAGCAGTTCTTC. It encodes CASGTSASSYNEQFF.

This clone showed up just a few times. CDR3 nucleotides: TGTGCCAGCAGGGATAGCGGAGGGACAGATACGCAGTATTTT. This sequence encodes CASRDSGGTDTQYF. The chain has TRBV2 and TRBJ2-3, with a weak D call TRBD2 (6 bases). The V end was cut by 6 bases, the J end by 3 bases, with 13 bases between. CDR3 length: 14 residues. The V gene's germline CDR1 is SNHLY and CDR2 FYNNEI.

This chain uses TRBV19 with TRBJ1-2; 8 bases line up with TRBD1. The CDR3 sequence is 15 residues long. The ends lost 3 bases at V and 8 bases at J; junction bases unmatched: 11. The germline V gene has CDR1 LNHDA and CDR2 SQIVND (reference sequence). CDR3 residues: CASSIRGTGRRGYTF. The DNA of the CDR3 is TGTGCCAGTAGTATCAGGGGGACAGGCCGCCGAGGCTACACCTTC. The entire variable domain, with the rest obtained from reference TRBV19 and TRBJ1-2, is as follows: DGGITQSPKYLFRKEGQNVTLSCEQNLNHDAMYWYRQDPGQGLRLIYYSQIVNDFQKGDIAEGYSVSREKKESFPLTVTSAQKNPTAFYLCASSIRGTGRRGYTFGSGTRLTVV.

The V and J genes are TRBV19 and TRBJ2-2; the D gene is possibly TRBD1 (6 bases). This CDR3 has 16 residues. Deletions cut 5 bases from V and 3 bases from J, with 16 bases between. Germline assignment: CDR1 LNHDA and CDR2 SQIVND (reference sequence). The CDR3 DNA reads TGTGCCAGTAGTCCGGGACACCTGAGCTACACCGGGGAGCTGTTTTTT. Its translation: CASSPGHLSYTGELFF.

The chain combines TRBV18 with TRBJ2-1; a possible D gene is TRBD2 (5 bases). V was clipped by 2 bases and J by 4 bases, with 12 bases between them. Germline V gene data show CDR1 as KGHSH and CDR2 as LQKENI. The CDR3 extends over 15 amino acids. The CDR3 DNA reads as TGTGCCAGCTCACCAGGACTCCTCCTTTACAATGAGCAGTTCTTC. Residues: CASSPGLLLYNEQFF.

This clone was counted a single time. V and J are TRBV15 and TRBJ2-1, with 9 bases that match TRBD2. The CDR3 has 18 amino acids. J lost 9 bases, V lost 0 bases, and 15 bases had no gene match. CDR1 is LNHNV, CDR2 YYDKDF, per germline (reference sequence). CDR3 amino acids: CATSRDPLVAGEKTEQFF. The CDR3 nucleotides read TGTGCCACCAGCAGAGATCCCCTAGTAGCGGGAGAAAAGACTGAGCAGTTCTTC.

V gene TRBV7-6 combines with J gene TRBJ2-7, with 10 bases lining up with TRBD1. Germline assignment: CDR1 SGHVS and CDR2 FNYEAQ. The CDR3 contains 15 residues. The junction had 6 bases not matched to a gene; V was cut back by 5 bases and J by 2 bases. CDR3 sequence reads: CASSGGTGDPYEQYF. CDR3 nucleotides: TGTGCCAGCAGCGGGGGGACAGGGGACCCCTACGAGCAGTACTTC. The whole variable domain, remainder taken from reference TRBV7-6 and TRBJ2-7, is GAGVSQSPRYKVTKRGQDVALRCDPISGHVSLYWYRQALGQGPEFLTYFNYEAQQDKSGLPNDRFSAERPEGSISTLTIQRTEQRDSAMYRCASSGGTGDPYEQYFGPGTRLTVT.

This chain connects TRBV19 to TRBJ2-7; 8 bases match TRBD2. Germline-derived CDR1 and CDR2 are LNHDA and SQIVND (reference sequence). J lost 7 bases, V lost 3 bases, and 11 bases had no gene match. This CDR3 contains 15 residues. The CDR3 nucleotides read TGTGCCAGTAGTATCTTTTGGACTAGCCCCCAGGAGCAGTACTTC. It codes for CASSIFWTSPQEQYF.

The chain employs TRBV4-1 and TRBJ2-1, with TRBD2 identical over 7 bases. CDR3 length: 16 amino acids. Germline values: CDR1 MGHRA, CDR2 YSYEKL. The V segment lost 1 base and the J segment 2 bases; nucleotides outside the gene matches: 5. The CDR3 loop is CASSQVPSGAYNEQFF. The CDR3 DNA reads TGCGCCAGCAGCCAAGTCCCTAGCGGAGCCTACAATGAGCAGTTCTTC.

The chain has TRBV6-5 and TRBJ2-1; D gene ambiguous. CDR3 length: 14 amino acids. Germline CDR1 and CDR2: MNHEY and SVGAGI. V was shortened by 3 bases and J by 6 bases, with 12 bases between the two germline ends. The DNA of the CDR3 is TGTGCCAGCAGTTATTCCCAAGGGCGCAATGAGCAGTTCTTC. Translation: CASSYSQGRNEQFF.

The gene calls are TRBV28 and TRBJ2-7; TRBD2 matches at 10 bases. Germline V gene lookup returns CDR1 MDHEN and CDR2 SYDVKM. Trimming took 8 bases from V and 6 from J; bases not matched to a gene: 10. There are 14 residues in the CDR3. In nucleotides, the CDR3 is TGTGCCAGCCGGCTAGCGGGAGTCCGGGTCGAGCAGTACTTC. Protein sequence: CASRLAGVRVEQYF.

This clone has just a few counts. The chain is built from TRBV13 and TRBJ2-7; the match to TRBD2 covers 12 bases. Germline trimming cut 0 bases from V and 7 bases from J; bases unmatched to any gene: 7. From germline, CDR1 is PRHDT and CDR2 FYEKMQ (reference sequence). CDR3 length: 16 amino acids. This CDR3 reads CASSLGLAGGPREQYF. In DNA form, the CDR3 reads TGTGCCAGCAGCTTAGGACTAGCGGGAGGCCCCCGGGAGCAGTACTTC. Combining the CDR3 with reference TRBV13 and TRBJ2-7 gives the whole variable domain AAGVIQSPRHLIKEKRETATLKCYPIPRHDTVYWYQQGPGQDPQFLISFYEKMQSDKGSIPDRFSAQQFSDYHSELNMSSLELGDSALYFCASSLGLAGGPREQYFGPGTRLTVT.

The CDR3 loop is CASSPNPDLGMNTEAFF. CDR3 DNA: TGCGCCAGCAGCCCGAACCCGGACCTAGGAATGAACACTGAAGCTTTCTTT. The chain recombines TRBV5-1 with TRBJ1-1; D is ambiguous. Trimming removed 4 bases from V and 0 bases from J, with 19 bases in between. The germline V gene has CDR1 SGHRS and CDR2 YFSETQ. CDR3 length: 17 amino acids. Full variable domain (missing parts from reference TRBV5-1 and TRBJ1-1): KAGVTQTPRYLIKTRGQQVTLSCSPISGHRSVSWYQQTPGQGLQFLFEYFSETQRNKGNFPGRFSGRQFSNSRSEMNVSTLELGDSALYLCASSPNPDLGMNTEAFFGQGTRLTVV.